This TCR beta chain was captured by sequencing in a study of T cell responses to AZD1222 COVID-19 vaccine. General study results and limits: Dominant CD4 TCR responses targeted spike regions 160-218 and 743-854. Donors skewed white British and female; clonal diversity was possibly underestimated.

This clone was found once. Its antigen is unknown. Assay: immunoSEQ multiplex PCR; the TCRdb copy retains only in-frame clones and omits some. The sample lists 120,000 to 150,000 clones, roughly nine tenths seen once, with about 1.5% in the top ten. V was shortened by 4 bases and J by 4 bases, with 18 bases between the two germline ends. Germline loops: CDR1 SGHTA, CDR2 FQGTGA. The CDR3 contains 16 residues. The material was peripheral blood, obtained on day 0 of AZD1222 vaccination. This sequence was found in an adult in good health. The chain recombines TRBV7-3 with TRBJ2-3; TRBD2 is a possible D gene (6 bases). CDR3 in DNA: TGTGCCAGCAGCTGGGGGGTTCAACTAGGGGCAGATACGCAGTATTTT. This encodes CASSWGVQLGADTQYF. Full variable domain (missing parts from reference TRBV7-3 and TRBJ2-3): GAGVSQTPSNKVTEKGKYVELRCDPISGHTALYWYRQSLGQGPEFLIYFQGTGAADDSGLPNDRFFAVRPEGSVSTLKIQRTERGDSAVYLCASSWGVQLGADTQYFGPGTRLTVL.